This TCR beta chain emerged from a study of blood T cell repertoires in COVID-19. Overall study: Acute and convalescent COVID-19 samples came from the United States, Italy and Spain. In each case, the material was cDNA or gDNA derived from T cells, B-cell-depleted T cells, or PBMCs.

Data came from immunoSEQ multiplex PCR; TCRdb stores just in-frame clones and leaves some out. The sample holds about 150,000 clones, roughly four fifths seen once. Trimming removed 0 bases at V and 4 bases at J, with 11 bases between. The CDR3 runs 14 residues. The germline V gene encodes CDR1 SGHRS and CDR2 YFSETQ. The sequence came from a woman aged 60-70 years with acute or convalescent COVID-19. Sequenced input: peripheral blood. The chain recombines TRBV5-1 with TRBJ2-7; maybe TRBD1 (5 bases). The CDR3 nucleotides are TGCGCCAGCAGCTTGGGGGGCGATAGGTACGAGCAGTACGTC. Translated: CASSLGGDRYEQYV.